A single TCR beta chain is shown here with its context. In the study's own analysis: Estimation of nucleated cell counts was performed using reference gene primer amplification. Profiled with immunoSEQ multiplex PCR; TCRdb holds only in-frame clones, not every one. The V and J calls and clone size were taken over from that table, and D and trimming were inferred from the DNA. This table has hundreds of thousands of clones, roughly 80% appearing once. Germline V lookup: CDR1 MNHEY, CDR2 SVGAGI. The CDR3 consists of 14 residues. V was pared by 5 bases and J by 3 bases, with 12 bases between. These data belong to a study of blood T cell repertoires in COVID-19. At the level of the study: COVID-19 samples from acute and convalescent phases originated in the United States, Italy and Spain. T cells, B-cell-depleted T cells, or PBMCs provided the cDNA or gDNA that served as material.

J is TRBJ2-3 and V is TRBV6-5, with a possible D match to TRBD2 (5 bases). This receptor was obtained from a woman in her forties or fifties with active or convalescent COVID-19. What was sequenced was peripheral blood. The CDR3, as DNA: TGTGCCAGCAGTCGGGGAATATTTACAGATACGCAGTATTTT. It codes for CASSRGIFTDTQYF.